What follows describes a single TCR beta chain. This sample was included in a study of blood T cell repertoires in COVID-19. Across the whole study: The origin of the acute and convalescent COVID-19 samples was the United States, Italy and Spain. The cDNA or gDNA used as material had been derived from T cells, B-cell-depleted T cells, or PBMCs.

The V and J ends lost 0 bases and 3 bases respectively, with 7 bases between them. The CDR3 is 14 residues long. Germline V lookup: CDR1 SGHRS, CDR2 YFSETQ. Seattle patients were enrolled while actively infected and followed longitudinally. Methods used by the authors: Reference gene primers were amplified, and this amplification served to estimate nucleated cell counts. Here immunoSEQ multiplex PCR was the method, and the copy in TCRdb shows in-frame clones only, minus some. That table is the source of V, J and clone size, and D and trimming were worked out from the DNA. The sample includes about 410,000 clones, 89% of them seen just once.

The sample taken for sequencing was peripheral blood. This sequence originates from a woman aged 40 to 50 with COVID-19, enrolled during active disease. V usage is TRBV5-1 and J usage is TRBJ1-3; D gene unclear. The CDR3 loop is CASSLASYGNTIYF. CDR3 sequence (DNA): TGCGCCAGCAGCTTGGCCTCCTATGGAAACACCATATATTTT.